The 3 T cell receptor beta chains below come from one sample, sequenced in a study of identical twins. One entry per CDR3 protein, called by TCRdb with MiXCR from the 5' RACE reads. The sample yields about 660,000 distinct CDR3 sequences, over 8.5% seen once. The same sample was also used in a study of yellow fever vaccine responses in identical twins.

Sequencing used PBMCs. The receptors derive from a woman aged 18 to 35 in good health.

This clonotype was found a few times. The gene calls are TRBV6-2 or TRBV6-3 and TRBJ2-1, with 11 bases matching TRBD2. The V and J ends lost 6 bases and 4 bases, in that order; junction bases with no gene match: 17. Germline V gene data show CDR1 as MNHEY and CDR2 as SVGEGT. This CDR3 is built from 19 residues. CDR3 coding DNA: TGTGCCAGCAGCCCGGGGACCGCCGAACCTAGCGGGAGGTACAATGAGCAGTTCTTC. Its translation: CASSPGTAEPSGRYNEQFF.

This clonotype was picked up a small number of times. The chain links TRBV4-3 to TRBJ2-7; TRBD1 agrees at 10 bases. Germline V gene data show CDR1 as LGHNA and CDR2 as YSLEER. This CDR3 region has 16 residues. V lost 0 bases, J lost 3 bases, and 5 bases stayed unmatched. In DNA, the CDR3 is TGCGCCAGCAGCCAAGAGGGACAGGGGTTTCTCTACGAGCAGTACTTC. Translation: CASSQEGQGFLYEQYF.

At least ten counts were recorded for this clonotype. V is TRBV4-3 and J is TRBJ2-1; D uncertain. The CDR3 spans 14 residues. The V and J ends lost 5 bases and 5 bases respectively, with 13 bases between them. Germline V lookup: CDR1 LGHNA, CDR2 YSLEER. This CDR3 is CASSVGRNNNEQFF. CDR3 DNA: TGCGCCAGCAGCGTCGGCCGTAACAACAATGAGCAGTTCTTC.